A selection of T cell receptor beta chains follows, all from one sample in a study of blood T cells in healthy people across ages. One entry per CDR3 protein, called by TCRdb with MiXCR from the 5' RACE reads. The sample yields about 580,000 distinct CDR3 sequences, roughly 43% seen once. The sequenced sample consisted of blood. The source is a man aged 80 or over in good health. Both conserved end residues are trimmed from each CDR3.

J	V	CDR3
TRBJ2-7	TRBV5-1	ASKTADLKDEQY
TRBJ2-2	TRBV6-2/TRBV6-3	ASSKLISNTGELF
TRBJ2-5	TRBV12-3/TRBV12-4	ASSKGTGGSPY
.	TRBV7-2	ASSLVVSGVYEQY
TRBJ2-3	TRBV3-1	ASSQGDSGTDTQY
TRBJ2-1	TRBV7-3	ASSLGTGRSYNEQF
TRBJ2-5	TRBV7-2	ASSKLAGVYEQY
TRBJ1-2	TRBV20-1	SVSPTNYGYT
TRBJ2-7	TRBV7-2	ASSYSSGGVRYEQY
TRBJ2-1	TRBV4-3	ASSQVWLAGNQF